The next 25 T cell receptor beta chains were all read from a single sample in a study of siplizumab effects on memory and regulatory T cells. The table came from immunoSEQ multiplex PCR; TCRdb's copy has only in-frame clones and leaves some out. In the table there are some 97,000 clones, roughly 93% of which are singletons. The sequenced material came from non-Treg CD4+ T cells sorted from blood. Receptors originate from a human donor in good health.

This chain joins TRBV5-1 and TRBJ2-1; the match to TRBD1 covers 7 bases. The CDR3 has 17 residues. Losses at the gene ends were 2 bases for V and 0 bases for J; bases not matched to a gene: 8. Looked up from germline, CDR1 is SGHRS and CDR2 is YFSETQ. CDR3 DNA sequence: TGCGCCAGCAGCTTCGGACAGGCTGCGAGCTCCTACAATGAGCAGTTCTTC. Translating it yields CASSFGQAASSYNEQFF.

This clone occurred once. The chain has TRBV14 and TRBJ2-5; D is unresolved. Germline V gene lookup returns CDR1 SGHDN and CDR2 FVKESK. CDR3 length equals 16 residues. The V end lost 1 base, the J end lost 2 bases, and 14 bases lay between the germline ends. In DNA, the CDR3 is TGTGCCAGCAGCCAAGCCGATTGGGCAGAACAAGAGACCCAGTACTTC. Its translation is CASSQADWAEQETQYF.

This rearrangement joins TRBV4-2 to TRBJ1-2, with 8 positions matching TRBD1. This CDR3 spans 15 amino acids. After removal of 0 bases from V and 5 bases from J, the junction contained 5 bases not matched to a gene. Per the germline V gene, CDR1 is LGHNA and CDR2 is YNFKEQ. The CDR3 DNA reads TGTGCCAGCAGCCAAGACAGGGGGCGCGGTTATGGCTACACCTTC. Its protein product is CASSQDRGRGYGYTF.

J is TRBJ1-4 and V is TRBV10-3; no clear D gene. Trimming took off 6 bases at V and 8 bases at J, with 10 bases between the two ends. CDR3 length equals 12 residues. Germline V gene lookup returns CDR1 ENHRY and CDR2 SYGVKD. The DNA for the CDR3 is TGTGCCATCAGGGATGAGGCCGAAAAACTGTTTTTT. Translated: CAIRDEAEKLFF.

The chain carries TRBV5-1 and TRBJ2-3; 9 positions match TRBD1. The ends lost 0 bases at V and 5 bases at J; junction bases unmatched: 1. The CDR3 consists of 14 residues. Germline assignment: CDR1 SGHRS and CDR2 YFSETQ. The CDR3 loop reads CASSLDRGRDTQYF. The CDR3 DNA sequence: TGCGCCAGCAGCTTGGACAGGGGGCGAGATACGCAGTATTTT.

The J gene is TRBJ1-2, the V gene TRBV2, with 8 bases aligning to TRBD1. V lost 6 bases and J lost 3; bases outside the gene matches: 15. Germline V gene data show CDR1 as SNHLY and CDR2 as FYNNEI. The CDR3 has 17 residues. The CDR3 DNA reads as TGTGCCAGCAGGGAGAGGACAGGGTATAGAGGGGACTATGGCTACACCTTC. It translates to CASRERTGYRGDYGYTF.

The chain links TRBV12-5 to TRBJ2-5; D not resolved. Germline CDR1 reads LGHNT; CDR2 reads FRNRAP. The V end lost 1 base, the J end lost 2 bases, and 8 bases lay between the germline ends. This CDR3 has 14 amino acids. CDR3 in DNA: TGTGCTAGTGGTTTGGGCGGCAAACAAGAGACCCAGTACTTC. Protein product: CASGLGGKQETQYF.

The gene calls are TRBV19 and TRBJ1-5; TRBD1 aligns across 12 bases. The CDR3 consists of 14 residues. J gave up 6 bases and V 7 bases, and 4 bases lay outside the gene matches. Per the germline V gene, CDR1 is LNHDA and CDR2 is SQIVND (reference sequence). The CDR3 sequence: CASTGTGGTQPQHF. The DNA of the CDR3 is TGTGCCAGTACTGGGACAGGGGGCACTCAGCCCCAGCATTTT.

Only a few counts were recorded for this clone. The V and J genes are TRBV9 and TRBJ2-7; tentatively, D is TRBD1 (6 bases). Germline V gene sequence: CDR1 SGDLS, CDR2 YYNGEE. Trimming took 1 base from V and 4 from J, leaving 15 bases between them. The CDR3 spans 15 residues. CDR3 region: CASSVQPDSQYEQYF. CDR3 coding DNA: TGTGCCAGCAGCGTACAGCCGGACAGTCAATACGAGCAGTACTTC.

The count of this clone is one. The V call is TRBV10-2, the J call TRBJ1-1, with a possible D match to TRBD1 (5 bases). Germline CDR1 reads WSHSY; CDR2 reads SAAADI. V shed 5 bases and J shed 6 bases, with 16 bases lying between them. The CDR3 extends over 14 amino acids. CDR3 bases: TGCGCCAGCAGTTACAGGTTCTCGGTATCTGAAGCTTTCTTT. Protein sequence: CASSYRFSVSEAFF.

The CDR3 sequence: CASSQAMGEETQYF. The CDR3 coding sequence is TGTGCCAGCAGCCAGGCCATGGGAGAGGAGACCCAGTACTTC. This chain links TRBV7-6 with TRBJ2-5, with TRBD2 as a possible D gene (5 bases). Germline assignment: CDR1 SGHVS and CDR2 FNYEAQ. CDR3 length: 14 residues. V was trimmed by 5 bases and J by 5 bases, leaving 15 bases between them.

This chain uses TRBV18 with TRBJ1-1; the D gene is possibly TRBD1 (5 bases). CDR1 KGHSH and CDR2 LQKENI come from the germline V gene. Trimming took off 3 bases at V and 1 base at J, with 15 bases between the two ends. This CDR3 has 16 amino acids. CDR3: CASSPNPGTANTEAFF. The DNA for the CDR3 is TGTGCCAGCTCACCTAATCCCGGGACGGCGAACACTGAAGCTTTCTTT. The whole variable domain, filled in from reference TRBV18 and TRBJ1-1, reads NAGVMQNPRHLVRRRGQEARLRCSPMKGHSHVYWYRQLPEEGLKFMVYLQKENIIDESGMPKERFSAEFPKEGPSILRIQQVVRGDSAAYFCASSPNPGTANTEAFFGQGTRLTVV.

This chain joins TRBV14 and TRBJ2-7; 9 bases align to TRBD1. Germline V CDR1 and CDR2: SGHDN, FVKESK. CDR3 length: 13 residues. Unmatched junction bases numbered 6, after V lost 3 bases and J lost 9 bases. CDR3 sequence: CASSHGTGLGQYF. CDR3 nucleotides: TGTGCCAGCAGCCACGGGACAGGGCTGGGGCAGTACTTC.

The chain has TRBV10-2 and TRBJ2-5; TRBD1 matches 7 bases. This CDR3 spans 13 amino acids. The germline gives CDR1 WSHSY, CDR2 SAAADI. The V gene end was trimmed by 6 bases and the J gene end by 1 base; junction bases not matched to a gene: 2. The CDR3, as DNA: TGCGCCAGCAGCGGGGACAGCCAAGAGACCCAGTACTTC. Amino acid sequence: CASSGDSQETQYF.

In DNA, the CDR3 is TGTGCCAGCAGCTTGTCCGGAGGCTCTGGAAACACCATATATTTT. Protein product: CASSLSGGSGNTIYF. The genes are TRBV11-2 and TRBJ1-3; D gene ambiguous. This CDR3 region has 15 residues. CDR1 is SGHAT and CDR2 is FQNNGV in the germline V gene. Trimming cost V 3 bases and J 0 bases, with 9 bases left between them. Together with reference TRBV11-2 and TRBJ1-3, the CDR3 gives the full variable domain: EAGVAQSPRYKIIEKRQSVAFWCNPISGHATLYWYQQILGQGPKLLIQFQNNGVVDDSQLPKDRFSAERLKGVDSTLKIQPAKLEDSAVYLCASSLSGGSGNTIYFGEGSWLTVV.

This chain joins TRBV4-1 and TRBJ2-3, with D possibly being TRBD1 or TRBD2 (5 bases each). The CDR3 is 19 amino acids. In germline, CDR1 is MGHRA, CDR2 YSYEKL. The V gene lost 0 bases and the J gene lost 4 bases, with 23 bases spanning the gap. CDR3 sequence: CASSQDFPGPRAPADTQYF. DNA of the CDR3: TGCGCCAGCAGCCAAGACTTTCCGGGGCCTAGGGCCCCGGCAGATACGCAGTATTTT.

V is TRBV7-3 and J is TRBJ2-1; 8 nucleotides align to TRBD2. CDR3 length: 15 amino acids. Germline V gene lookup returns CDR1 SGHTA and CDR2 FQGTGA. Losses at the gene ends were 2 bases for V and 7 bases for J; bases not matched to a gene: 7. DNA of the CDR3: TGTGCCAGCAGCTTACGGCTAGCGGGTCCAAATGAGCAGTTCTTC. Translating gives CASSLRLAGPNEQFF. Full variable domain (rest looked up from reference TRBV7-3 and TRBJ2-1): GAGVSQTPSNKVTEKGKYVELRCDPISGHTALYWYRQSLGQGPEFLIYFQGTGAADDSGLPNDRFFAVRPEGSVSTLKIQRTERGDSAVYLCASSLRLAGPNEQFFGPGTRLTVL.

The chain employs TRBV15 and TRBJ2-5; D may be TRBD1 (7 bases). V lost 1 base, J lost 1 base, and 25 bases lay in between. Germline CDR1 is LNHNV and CDR2 is YYDKDF (reference sequence). The CDR3 is made up of 20 amino acids. CDR3 bases: TGTGCCACCAGCAGAGCTTTCCAGGGGGGCGGGAAAATAACCCAAGAGACCCAGTACTTC. Translating gives CATSRAFQGGGKITQETQYF. Variable domain in full (rest from reference TRBV15 and TRBJ2-5): DAMVIQNPRYQVTQFGKPVTLSCSQTLNHNVMYWYQQKSSQAPKLLFHYYDKDFNNEADTPDNFQSRRPNTSFCFLDIRSPGLGDTAMYLCATSRAFQGGGKITQETQYFGPGTRLLVL.

This chain connects TRBV5-1 to TRBJ2-3, with a weak D call TRBD2 (5 bases). CDR1 and CDR2 from the germline V gene are SGHRS and YFSETQ. This CDR3 contains 14 residues. V lost 4 bases to trimming and J lost 0 bases, with 9 bases between them. CDR3 sequence (DNA): TGCGCCAGCAGCCAGAGCGGAAGCACAGATACGCAGTATTTT. Its translation is CASSQSGSTDTQYF.

V and J are TRBV2 and TRBJ1-5; maybe TRBD1 (6 bases). Trimming pared 6 bases from V and 0 bases from J, leaving 9 bases between. The V gene's germline CDR1 is SNHLY and CDR2 FYNNEI. This CDR3 comprises 14 residues. The CDR3, as DNA: TGTGCCAGCAGGGGGACAAATAGCAATCAGCCCCAGCATTTT. Translating gives CASRGTNSNQPQHF.

The V call is TRBV6-5, the J call TRBJ2-7; D remains unclear. The CDR3 has 15 residues. V gave up 6 bases and J gave up 0 bases, with 15 bases separating them. Germline V gene data show CDR1 as MNHEY and CDR2 as SVGAGI. The DNA for the CDR3 is TGTGCCAGCAGCCCCGCTAGGGTTAGCTCCTACGAGCAGTACTTC. The encoded protein is CASSPARVSSYEQYF.

The chain joins TRBV5-1 to TRBJ1-2, with a possible D match to TRBD1 (6 bases). This CDR3 spans 13 amino acids. V was shortened by 0 bases and J by 8 bases, with 11 bases between the two germline ends. Germline assignment: CDR1 SGHRS and CDR2 YFSETQ. CDR3 protein: CASSLEGGRGYTF. CDR3 bases: TGCGCCAGCAGCTTGGAGGGGGGCCGCGGCTACACCTTC.

The genes are TRBV5-1 and TRBJ1-2, with D possibly being TRBD1 (5 bases). Germline V lookup: CDR1 SGHRS, CDR2 YFSETQ. The CDR3 is 14 residues long. V was cut by 0 bases and J by 3 bases, with 9 bases left in between. The DNA for the CDR3 is TGCGCCAGCAGCTTGGACGTGGGGCACTATGGCTACACCTTC. Protein product: CASSLDVGHYGYTF.

This clone has more than one count but fewer than ten. The chain is built from TRBV5-1 and TRBJ2-7, with 11 positions matching TRBD2. The CDR3 is made up of 18 amino acids. J lost 2 bases, V lost 0 bases, and 10 bases had no gene match. CDR1 is SGHRS and CDR2 is YFSETQ in the germline V gene. In DNA form, the CDR3 reads TGCGCCAGCAGCTTGGCTCCTAGCGGGAGGACTACCCCCTACGAGCAGTACTTC. Its translation: CASSLAPSGRTTPYEQYF.

The chain employs TRBV21-1 and TRBJ2-1. TRBV21-1 is deemed a pseudogene. This CDR3 is 10 amino acids long. The CDR3 is CATPWDEQFF. Written as DNA, the CDR3 is TGTGCCACGCCCTGGGATGAGCAGTTCTTC.